Reported below is one T cell receptor (beta chain). The data derive from a study of blood T cell repertoires in COVID-19. As originally analysed: Reference gene primer amplification yielded estimated nucleated cell counts. Clones were read by immunoSEQ multiplex PCR, and TCRdb kept only the in-frame ones, dropping some. Clone size and V and J calls were adopted from that table, with D and trimming inferred from the DNA. The repertoire holds about 370,000 clones, around 87% seen once, with 10% in the top ten. Germline V lookup: CDR1 GTSNPN, CDR2 SVGIG (reference sequence). The CDR3 loop spans 15 amino acids. V lost 4 bases and J lost 1, with 14 bases in between.

Input material: peripheral blood. This TCR came from a woman in her 30s with COVID-19, enrolled during active disease. This rearrangement joins TRBV30 to TRBJ1-3; D remains ambiguous. The CDR3 sequence: CAWKRRSFSGNTIYF. Written as DNA, the CDR3 is TGTGCCTGGAAGCGTCGGAGCTTTTCTGGAAACACCATATATTTT. Complete variable domain (other parts from reference TRBV30 and TRBJ1-3): SQTIHQWPATLVQPVGSPLSLECTVEGTSNPNLYWYRQAAGRGLQLLFYSVGIGQISSEVPQNLSASRPQDRQFILSSKKLLLSDSGFYLCAWKRRSFSGNTIYFGEGSWLTVV.